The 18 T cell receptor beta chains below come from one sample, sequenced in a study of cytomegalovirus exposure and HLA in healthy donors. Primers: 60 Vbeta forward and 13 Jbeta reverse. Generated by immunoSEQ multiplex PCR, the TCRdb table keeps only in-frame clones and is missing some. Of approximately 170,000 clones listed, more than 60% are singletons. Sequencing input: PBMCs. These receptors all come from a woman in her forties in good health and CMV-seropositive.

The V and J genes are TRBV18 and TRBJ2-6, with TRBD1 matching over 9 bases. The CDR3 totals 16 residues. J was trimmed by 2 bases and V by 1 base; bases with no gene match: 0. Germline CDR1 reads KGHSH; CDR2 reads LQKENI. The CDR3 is CASSPRDRAGANVLTF. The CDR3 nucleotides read TGTGCCAGCTCACCACGGGACAGGGCTGGGGCCAACGTCCTGACTTTC.

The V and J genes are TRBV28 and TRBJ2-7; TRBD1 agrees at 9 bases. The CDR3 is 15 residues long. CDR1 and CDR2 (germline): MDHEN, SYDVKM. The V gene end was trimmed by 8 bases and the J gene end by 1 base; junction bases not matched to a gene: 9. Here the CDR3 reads CASGFAGQGSYEQYF. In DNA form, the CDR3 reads TGTGCCAGCGGCTTCGCGGGACAGGGATCCTACGAGCAGTACTTC. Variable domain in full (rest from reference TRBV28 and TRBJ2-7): DVKVTQSSRYLVKRTGEKVFLECVQDMDHENMFWYRQDPGLGLRLIYFSYDVKMKEKGDIPEGYSVSREKKERFSLILESASTNQTSMYLCASGFAGQGSYEQYFGPGTRLTVT.

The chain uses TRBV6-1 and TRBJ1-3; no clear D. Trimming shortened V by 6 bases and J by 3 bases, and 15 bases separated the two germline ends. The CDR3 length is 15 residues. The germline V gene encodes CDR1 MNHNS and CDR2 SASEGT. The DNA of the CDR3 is TGTGCCAGCAGCCCACGGGGTGGTAGTGGAAACACCATATATTTT. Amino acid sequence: CASSPRGGSGNTIYF.

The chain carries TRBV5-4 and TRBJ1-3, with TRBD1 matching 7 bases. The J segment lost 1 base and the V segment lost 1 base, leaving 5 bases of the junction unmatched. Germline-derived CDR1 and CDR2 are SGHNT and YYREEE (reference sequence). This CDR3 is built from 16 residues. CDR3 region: CASSLQGGDSGNTIYF. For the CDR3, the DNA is TGTGCCAGCAGCTTGCAGGGGGGAGATTCTGGAAACACCATATATTTT.

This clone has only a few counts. The CDR3 region has the DNA TGCGCCAGCAGCTTGGATCAGGGATTGAGCACCGGGGAGCTGTTTTTT. Its translation: CASSLDQGLSTGELFF. The chain recombines TRBV5-1 with TRBJ2-2; D is perhaps TRBD1 (5 bases). The V gene lost 0 bases and the J gene lost 4 bases, with 13 bases spanning the gap. Germline CDR1 is SGHRS and CDR2 is YFSETQ. CDR3 length: 16 amino acids. The full variable domain, with the rest looked up from reference TRBV5-1 and TRBJ2-2, is KAGVTQTPRYLIKTRGQQVTLSCSPISGHRSVSWYQQTPGQGLQFLFEYFSETQRNKGNFPGRFSGRQFSNSRSEMNVSTLELGDSALYLCASSLDQGLSTGELFFGEGSRLTVL.

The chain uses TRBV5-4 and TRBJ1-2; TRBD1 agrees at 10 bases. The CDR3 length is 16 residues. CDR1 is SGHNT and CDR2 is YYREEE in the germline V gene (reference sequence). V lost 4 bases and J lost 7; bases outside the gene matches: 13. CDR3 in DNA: TGTGCCAGCAGCCCATCAAACGGACAGGGGGTGGCTGGCTACACCTTC. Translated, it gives CASSPSNGQGVAGYTF.

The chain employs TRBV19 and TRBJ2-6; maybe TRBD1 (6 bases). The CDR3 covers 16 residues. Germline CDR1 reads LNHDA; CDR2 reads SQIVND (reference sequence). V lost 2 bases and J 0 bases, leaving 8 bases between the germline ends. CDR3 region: CASSITGPSGANVLTF. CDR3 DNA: TGTGCCAGTAGTATAACAGGGCCCTCTGGGGCCAACGTCCTGACTTTC.

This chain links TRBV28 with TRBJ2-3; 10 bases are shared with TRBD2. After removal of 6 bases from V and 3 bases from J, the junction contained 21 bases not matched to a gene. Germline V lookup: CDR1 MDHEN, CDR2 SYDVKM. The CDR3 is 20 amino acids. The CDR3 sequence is CASRDWTGSFLAGETDTQYF. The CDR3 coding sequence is TGTGCCAGCAGGGACTGGACAGGAAGCTTTCTAGCGGGGGAAACAGATACGCAGTATTTT.

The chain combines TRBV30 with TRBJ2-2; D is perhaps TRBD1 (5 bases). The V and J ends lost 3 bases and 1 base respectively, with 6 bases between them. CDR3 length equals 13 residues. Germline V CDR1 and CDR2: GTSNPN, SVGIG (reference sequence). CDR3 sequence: CAWRRGNTGELFF. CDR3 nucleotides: TGTGCCTGGAGAAGGGGGAACACCGGGGAGCTGTTTTTT.

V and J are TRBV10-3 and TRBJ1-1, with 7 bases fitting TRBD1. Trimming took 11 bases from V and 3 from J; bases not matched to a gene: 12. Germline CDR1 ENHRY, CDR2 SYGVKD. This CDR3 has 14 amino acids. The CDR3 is CAVRSGGMDTEAFF. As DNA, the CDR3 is TGTGCCGTACGATCAGGGGGAATGGACACTGAAGCTTTCTTT.

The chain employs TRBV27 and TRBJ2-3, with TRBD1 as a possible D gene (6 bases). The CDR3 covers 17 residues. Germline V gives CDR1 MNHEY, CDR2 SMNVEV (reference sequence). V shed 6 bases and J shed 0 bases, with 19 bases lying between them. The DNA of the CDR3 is TGTGCCAGCAGCAATAACACAGGGTCCTATAGCACAGATACGCAGTATTTT. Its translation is CASSNNTGSYSTDTQYF.

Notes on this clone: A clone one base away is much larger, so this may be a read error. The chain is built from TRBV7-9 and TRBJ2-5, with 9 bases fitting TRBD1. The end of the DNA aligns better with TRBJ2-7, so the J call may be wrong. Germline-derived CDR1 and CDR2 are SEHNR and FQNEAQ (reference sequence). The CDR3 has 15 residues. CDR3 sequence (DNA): TGTGCCAGCAGCTTAGCGGGACAGGGATCCTACGAGCAGTACTTC. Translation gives CASSLAGQGSYEQYF.

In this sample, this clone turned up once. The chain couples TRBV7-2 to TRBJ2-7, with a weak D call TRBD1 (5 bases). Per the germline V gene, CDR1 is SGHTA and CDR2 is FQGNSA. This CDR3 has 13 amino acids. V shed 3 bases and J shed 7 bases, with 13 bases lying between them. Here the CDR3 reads CASSFRASGEQYF. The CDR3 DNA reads TGTGCCAGCAGCTTCAGGGCTTCGGGTGAGCAGTACTTC.

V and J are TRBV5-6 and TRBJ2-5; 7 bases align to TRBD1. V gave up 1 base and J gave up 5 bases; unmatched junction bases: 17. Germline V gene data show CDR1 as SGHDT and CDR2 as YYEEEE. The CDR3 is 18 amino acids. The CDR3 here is CASSLYLPGRGHGETQYF. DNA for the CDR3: TGTGCCAGCAGCTTGTACCTACCGGGAAGGGGGCACGGGGAGACCCAGTACTTC.

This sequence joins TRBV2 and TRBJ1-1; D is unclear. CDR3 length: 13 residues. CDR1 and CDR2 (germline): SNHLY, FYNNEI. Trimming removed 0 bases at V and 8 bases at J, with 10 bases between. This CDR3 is CASSEAVGGEAFF. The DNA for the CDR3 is TGTGCCAGCAGTGAAGCGGTGGGAGGAGAAGCTTTCTTT. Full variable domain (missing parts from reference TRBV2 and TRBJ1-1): EPEVTQTPSHQVTQMGQEVILRCVPISNHLYFYWYRQILGQKVEFLVSFYNNEISEKSEIFDDQFSVERPDGSNFTLKIRSTKLEDSAMYFCASSEAVGGEAFFGQGTRLTVV.

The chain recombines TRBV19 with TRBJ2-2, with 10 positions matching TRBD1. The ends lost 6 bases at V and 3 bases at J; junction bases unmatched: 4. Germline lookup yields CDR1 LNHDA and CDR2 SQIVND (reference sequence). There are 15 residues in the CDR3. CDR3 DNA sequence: TGTGCCAGTAGCCTGGGACAGGGGCACACCGGGGAGCTGTTTTTT. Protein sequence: CASSLGQGHTGELFF.

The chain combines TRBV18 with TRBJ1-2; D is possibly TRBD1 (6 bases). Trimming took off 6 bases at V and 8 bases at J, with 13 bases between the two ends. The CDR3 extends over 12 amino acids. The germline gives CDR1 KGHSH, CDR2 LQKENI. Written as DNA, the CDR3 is TGTGCCAGCTCGTCGGACAGAGGGGGCTACACCTTC. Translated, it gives CASSSDRGGYTF.

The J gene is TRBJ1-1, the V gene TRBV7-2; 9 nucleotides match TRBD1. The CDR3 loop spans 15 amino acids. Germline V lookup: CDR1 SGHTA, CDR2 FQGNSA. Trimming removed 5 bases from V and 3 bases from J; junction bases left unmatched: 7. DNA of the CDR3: TGTGCCAGCAGCACCCGGACAGGGGCGGACACTGAAGCTTTCTTT. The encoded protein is CASSTRTGADTEAFF.